Below are 5 T cell receptor beta chains sequenced from a single sample in a study of Ad26.COV2.S vaccination and SARS-CoV-2 variants. Some clones are missing from TCRdb's copy, which holds only in-frame ones; the method was immunoSEQ multiplex PCR. The sample contains over 110,000 clones, just over 85% of which appear only once. Sequencing was performed on peripheral blood, taken after recovery from COVID-19. The receptors come from a human donor who had recovered from COVID-19.

V gene TRBV7-6 combines with J gene TRBJ1-2; TRBD1 aligns across 9 bases. The V segment lost 5 bases and the J segment 8 bases; nucleotides outside the gene matches: 9. There are 14 residues in the CDR3. Germline-derived CDR1 and CDR2 are SGHVS and FNYEAQ. The CDR3 protein is CASSLDRGLRGYTF. CDR3 DNA: TGTGCCAGCAGCCTAGACAGGGGGTTGAGAGGCTACACCTTC. The full variable domain, completed using reference TRBV7-6 and TRBJ1-2, is GAGVSQSPRYKVTKRGQDVALRCDPISGHVSLYWYRQALGQGPEFLTYFNYEAQQDKSGLPNDRFSAERPEGSISTLTIQRTEQRDSAMYRCASSLDRGLRGYTFGSGTRLTVV.

The chain recombines TRBV27 with TRBJ1-6; maybe TRBD1 (6 bases). Germline values: CDR1 MNHEY, CDR2 SMNVEV (reference sequence). This CDR3 is 16 amino acids long. The V and J ends lost 6 bases and 5 bases respectively, with 17 bases between them. For the CDR3, the DNA is TGTGCCAGCAGCCGACAACAGGGACCGAATAATTCACCCCTCCACTTT. Residues: CASSRQQGPNNSPLHF.

The chain employs TRBV29-1 and TRBJ1-2; D unclear. The CDR3 sequence is 11 residues long. V was cut by 1 base and J by 6 bases, with 6 bases left in between. Germline CDR1 reads SQVTM; CDR2 reads ANQGSEA. CDR3 protein: CSVEGIHGYTF. CDR3 coding DNA: TGCAGCGTTGAAGGAATACATGGCTACACCTTC.

This chain connects TRBV5-4 to TRBJ2-7, with 8 bases matching TRBD1. V shed 6 bases and J 5 bases; nucleotides not matched to a gene: 10. This CDR3 has 14 amino acids. CDR1 is SGHNT and CDR2 is YYREEE in the germline V gene (reference sequence). As DNA, the CDR3 is TGTGCCAGCAAGGTTCATCAGGGGGCCAACGAGCAGTACTTC. This encodes CASKVHQGANEQYF.

V usage is TRBV7-2 and J usage is TRBJ2-2; possibly TRBD1 for D (6 bases). The length of the CDR3 is 17 residues. CDR1 and CDR2 (germline): SGHTA, FQGNSA. The germline V and J ends were trimmed by 1 base and 4 bases, with 16 bases remaining between them. The CDR3 sequence: CASSLVVATGGTGELFF. DNA for the CDR3: TGTGCCAGCAGCTTAGTTGTAGCGACAGGCGGCACCGGGGAGCTGTTTTTT.